One and the same sample provided the 31 T cell receptor beta chains below, sequenced in a study of breast tumors, draining lymph nodes, adjacent tissues. MiXCR, run by TCRdb on the multiplex PCR reads, gives a single entry per CDR3 protein. The sample includes 20,000 to 30,000 distinct CDR3 sequences, about 24% of them seen just once. Sequencing was done on a sample of breast tumor tissue. These receptors were taken from a female donor with breast cancer. Some clones in this sample may be carry-over from other donors' samples.

This clonotype has ten or more counts. V usage is TRBV5-6 and J usage is TRBJ2-1; 7 bases are shared with TRBD1. The CDR3 is 12 amino acids. J gave up 15 bases and V 0 bases, and 6 bases lay outside the gene matches. Germline values: CDR1 SGHDT, CDR2 YYEEEE. The CDR3 DNA is TGTGCCAGCAGCTTGGCAGACAGGGTTCTGTTCTTC. It yields the protein CASSLADRVLFF.

This clonotype was detected a few times. This chain joins TRBV30 and TRBJ2-1; no clear D. The V gene lost 3 bases and the J gene lost 7 bases, with 16 bases spanning the gap. CDR1 and CDR2 (germline): GTSNPN, SVGIG (reference sequence). This CDR3 is 14 amino acids long. The CDR3 reads CAWRSPGRKNEQFF. As DNA, the CDR3 is TGTGCCTGGAGATCCCCCGGACGGAAGAATGAGCAGTTCTTC.

At least ten counts were recorded for this clonotype. A junction end diverges from the germline sequence, so it may reflect a read error. V usage is TRBV7-7 and J usage is TRBJ2-5; a weak D match, TRBD2 (6 bases). Looked up from germline, CDR1 is SSHAT and CDR2 is FNYEAQ (reference sequence). The CDR3 has 13 amino acids. The CDR3 sequence: CASSPGTEVTQYF. Here the CDR3 DNA reads TGTGCTAGCAGCCCTGGGACTGAAGTGACCCAGTACTTC.

Only a few counts were recorded for this clonotype. One end of the junction fails to match germline, which may point to a read error. The chain uses TRBV27 and TRBJ2-7; a possible D gene is TRBD2 (6 bases). The length of the CDR3 is 14 residues. Germline loops: CDR1 MNHEY, CDR2 SMNVEV (reference sequence). CDR3 bases: TGTGCCTGCAGTTTGGGGGGATCGTCCTACGAGCAGTACTTC. Its translation is CACSLGGSSYEQYF.

This clonotype was seen many times. The chain employs TRBV19 and TRBJ2-7; 8 bases fit TRBD2. J gave up 1 base and V 7 bases, and 9 bases lay outside the gene matches. The CDR3 loop spans 15 amino acids. The germline V gene has CDR1 LNHDA and CDR2 SQIVND (reference sequence). The CDR3 region is CASNSGASGSYEQYF. As DNA, the CDR3 is TGTGCCAGTAATAGTGGTGCTAGCGGGTCCTACGAGCAGTACTTC. Combining the CDR3 with reference TRBV19 and TRBJ2-7 gives the whole variable domain DGGITQSPKYLFRKEGQNVTLSCEQNLNHDAMYWYRQDPGQGLRLIYYSQIVNDFQKGDIAEGYSVSREKKESFPLTVTSAQKNPTAFYLCASNSGASGSYEQYFGPGTRLTVT.

This clonotype was seen many times. V usage is TRBV9 and J usage is TRBJ2-6; 8 bases agree with TRBD2. CDR1 is SGDLS and CDR2 is YYNGEE in the germline V gene. V dropped 3 bases and J dropped 2; count of bases not matched to a gene: 13. There are 19 residues in the CDR3. CDR3 residues: CASSERGGRYITGANVLTF. In nucleotides, the CDR3 is TGTGCCAGCAGCGAACGGGGGGGGCGCTATATAACTGGGGCCAACGTCCTGACTTTC.

The chain carries TRBV2 and TRBJ1-6, with a weak D call TRBD1 (6 bases). V was trimmed by 0 bases and J by 11 bases, leaving 14 bases between them. The germline V gene has CDR1 SNHLY and CDR2 FYNNEI. The CDR3 extends over 15 amino acids. The CDR3 nucleotides read TGTGCCAGCAGTGAAGCTGGGGGCTCCCATACACCCCTCCACTTT. Its translation: CASSEAGGSHTPLHF.

Ten or more counts support this clonotype. The chain is built from TRBV7-2 and TRBJ1-4; D perhaps matches TRBD1 (6 bases). The CDR3 runs 15 residues. In germline, CDR1 is SGHTA, CDR2 FQGNSA. V was cut by 2 bases and J by 8 bases, with 15 bases left in between. The CDR3 coding sequence is TGTGCCAGCAGCTTATTAGACAGGTTGGGAGAAAAACTGTTTTTT. Translation: CASSLLDRLGEKLFF.

Many counts were recorded for this clonotype. This chain links TRBV27 with TRBJ1-2; a possible D gene is TRBD1 (5 bases). The germline V gene has CDR1 MNHEY and CDR2 SMNVEV (reference sequence). V was shortened by 0 bases and J by 5 bases, with 13 bases between the two germline ends. The CDR3 totals 15 residues. In nucleotides, the CDR3 is TGTGCCAGCAGTTTATCGTCAGGGTCAGGATATGGCTACACCTTC. Amino acid sequence: CASSLSSGSGYGYTF.

This clonotype occurred many times. The V call is TRBV20-1, the J call TRBJ1-5, with TRBD1 identical over 11 bases. The CDR3 has 15 amino acids. Trimming took 3 bases from V and 6 from J; bases not matched to a gene: 7. The germline gives CDR1 DFQATT, CDR2 SNEGSKA (reference sequence). CDR3 in amino acids: CSASDGQGAGQPQHF. The CDR3 bases are TGCAGTGCTAGCGATGGACAGGGGGCAGGTCAGCCCCAGCATTTT.

This CDR3 reads CASSPRGGGDNEQFF. DNA of the CDR3: TGTGCCAGCTCACCACGCGGGGGAGGGGACAATGAGCAGTTCTTC. The rearrangement links TRBV18 to TRBJ2-1, with 7 positions matching TRBD2. The CDR3 length is 15 residues. CDR1 is KGHSH and CDR2 is LQKENI in the germline V gene. The V and J ends lost 1 base and 5 bases, in that order; junction bases with no gene match: 5.

This clonotype was detected only a few times. The V and J genes are TRBV20-1 and TRBJ2-5, with 12 bases matching TRBD2. Looked up from germline, CDR1 is DFQATT and CDR2 is SNEGSKA (reference sequence). This CDR3 has 17 amino acids. Trimming at V came to 4 bases and at J to 5 bases, leaving 14 bases not matched to a gene. The CDR3 nucleotides are TGCAGTGCTAATACCCTAGCGGGAGGGAGAGGTAGGGAGACCCAGTACTTC. It is translated as CSANTLAGGRGRETQYF.

This clonotype came up many times. The CDR3 is CSVQGEGNTGELFF. The CDR3 DNA reads as TGCAGCGTTCAAGGAGAAGGTAACACCGGGGAGCTGTTTTTT. The V gene is TRBV29-1, the J gene TRBJ2-2; D remains ambiguous. The length of the CDR3 is 14 residues. Between the trimmed V and J ends, which lost 5 bases and 2 bases, there was a span of 12 bases. Germline CDR1 is SQVTM and CDR2 is ANQGSEA.

A note on this clonotype: Possible read error: a much larger clone is one base away. This sequence joins TRBV6-1 and TRBJ2-7; possibly TRBD1 for D (5 bases). The V gene's germline CDR1 is MNHNS and CDR2 SASEGT. This CDR3 is built from 13 residues. The ends were cut back, 6 bases at V and 2 bases at J, with 11 bases in the middle. The CDR3 sequence: CASRRQNAYEQYF. The CDR3 DNA is TGTGCCAGCAGACGACAGAACGCCTACGAGCAGTACTTC.

This clonotype occurred many times. The V call is TRBV27, the J call TRBJ2-7, with a weak D call TRBD2 (6 bases). The CDR3 has 15 amino acids. Germline values: CDR1 MNHEY, CDR2 SMNVEV (reference sequence). V lost 2 bases, J lost 4 bases, and 15 bases lay in between. In DNA form, the CDR3 reads TGTGCCAGCAGTTTAAGCTTCGGGGGATATTACGAGCAGTACTTC. Protein: CASSLSFGGYYEQYF.

Ten or more counts support this clonotype. This rearrangement joins TRBV6-1 to TRBJ1-6; D not resolved. The CDR3 is 16 residues long. Germline-derived CDR1 and CDR2 are MNHNS and SASEGT. V lost 2 bases to trimming and J lost 7 bases, with 15 bases between them. The DNA of the CDR3 is TGTGCCAGCAGTGAACGACTCGGATATTCAAATTCACCCCTCCACTTT. It is translated as CASSERLGYSNSPLHF.

This clonotype was counted ten times or more. The chain uses TRBV5-8 and TRBJ2-3, with D unclear. The CDR3 runs 17 residues. The germline V and J ends were trimmed by 0 bases and 1 base, with 15 bases remaining between them. Germline-derived CDR1 and CDR2 are SGHTS and YDEGEE. The CDR3 region has the DNA TGTGCCAGCAGCTTGGGACTGGTAGTGGCGGGCACAGATACGCAGTATTTT. Translation: CASSLGLVVAGTDTQYF.

This clonotype was seen more than once but under ten times. The chain is built from TRBV28 and TRBJ2-3; TRBD2 is a possible D gene (6 bases). The CDR3 is 18 amino acids. Germline V gives CDR1 MDHEN, CDR2 SYDVKM. Deletions cut 1 base from V and 0 bases from J, with 17 bases between. The CDR3 nucleotides are TGTGCCAGCAGTTTATCCCGGGGGTCACCGACTAGCACAGATACGCAGTATTTT. Its translation is CASSLSRGSPTSTDTQYF.

The chain uses TRBV19 and TRBJ2-3, with TRBD1 identical over 11 bases. Germline V CDR1 and CDR2: LNHDA, SQIVND (reference sequence). The CDR3 spans 21 residues. V was pared by 7 bases and J by 2 bases, with 23 bases of the junction left unmatched. The CDR3 is CASIRDRDRGSQAINTDTQYF. CDR3 DNA: TGTGCCAGTATCCGTGACCGGGACAGGGGGAGCCAGGCTATTAACACAGATACGCAGTATTTT.

This chain connects TRBV6-1 to TRBJ2-7; TRBD1 aligns across 7 bases. V shed 5 bases and J 0 bases; nucleotides not matched to a gene: 1. CDR1 is MNHNS and CDR2 is SASEGT in the germline V gene. The CDR3 is 13 amino acids. The CDR3, as DNA: TGTGCCAGCAGTTCAGGGGGCTCCTACGAGCAGTACTTC. Its translation is CASSSGGSYEQYF.

The chain has TRBV20-1 and TRBJ1-1, with unresolved D. The ends were cut back, 6 bases at V and 3 bases at J, with 14 bases in the middle. CDR3 length: 13 amino acids. CDR1 and CDR2 from the germline V gene are DFQATT and SNEGSKA (reference sequence). DNA for the CDR3: TGCAGTGCCCATGGTGGGAGATACACTGAAGCTTTCTTT. Residues: CSAHGGRYTEAFF.

As regards this clonotype: At one end, the junction sequence differs from germline, possibly due to a read error. The chain couples TRBV24-1 to TRBJ2-7; TRBD1 aligns across 8 bases. CDR1 is KGHDR, CDR2 SFDVKD, per germline. CDR3 length: 14 amino acids. CDR3 DNA: TGTGCCACCAGTGATTCCGGGACAGGCTACGAGCAGCACTTC. Translating it yields CATSDSGTGYEQHF.

The sample holds many counts of this clonotype. The V gene is TRBV3-1, the J gene TRBJ2-3; D is unresolved. CDR1 is LGHDT and CDR2 is YNNKEL in the germline V gene (reference sequence). This CDR3 is built from 15 residues. V was shortened by 1 base and J by 8 bases, with 16 bases between the two germline ends. The CDR3 nucleotides read TGTGCCAGCAGCCAAGGAAAGGGAAGTCGGCGTACGCAGTATTTT. Translation: CASSQGKGSRRTQYF.

This clonotype was detected many times. The chain's CDR3 is CASSSTVTDTQYF. CDR3 sequence (DNA): TGTGCCAGTAGTTCGACAGTCACAGATACGCAGTATTTT. This chain joins TRBV19 and TRBJ2-3, with a tentative D call TRBD1 (5 bases). The ends were cut back, 5 bases at V and 2 bases at J, with 8 bases in the middle. The CDR3 extends over 13 amino acids. Germline V gene sequence: CDR1 LNHDA, CDR2 SQIVND (reference sequence). The variable domain in full, completed from reference TRBV19 and TRBJ2-3, reads DGGITQSPKYLFRKEGQNVTLSCEQNLNHDAMYWYRQDPGQGLRLIYYSQIVNDFQKGDIAEGYSVSREKKESFPLTVTSAQKNPTAFYLCASSSTVTDTQYFGPGTRLTVL.

This clonotype was observed at least ten times. This chain uses TRBV15 with TRBJ2-7, with TRBD1 matching 11 bases. This CDR3 contains 15 residues. CDR1 is LNHNV and CDR2 is YYDKDF in the germline V gene (reference sequence). V was pared by 2 bases and J by 3 bases, with 3 bases of the junction left unmatched. The CDR3 reads CATSRTGTGGYEQYF. In DNA, the CDR3 is TGTGCCACCAGCAGAACCGGGACAGGGGGCTACGAGCAGTACTTC.

At least ten counts were recorded for this clonotype. This rearrangement joins TRBV9 to TRBJ2-2; no reliable D call. CDR3 length: 14 residues. CDR1 is SGDLS and CDR2 is YYNGEE in the germline V gene. V shed 0 bases and J shed 1 base, with 4 bases lying between them. The CDR3 sequence is CASSVVENTGELFF. CDR3 nucleotide sequence: TGTGCCAGCAGCGTAGTAGAGAACACCGGGGAGCTGTTTTTT.

This clonotype came up many times. The chain's CDR3 is CASSLSPDELGLVGYTF. The CDR3 DNA follows: TGTGCCAGCAGCTTATCTCCGGACGAACTCGGACTGGTCGGCTACACCTTC. This rearrangement joins TRBV7-9 to TRBJ1-2, with D unresolved. This CDR3 comprises 17 residues. Germline CDR1 is SEHNR and CDR2 is FQNEAQ (reference sequence). Trimming removed 2 bases from V and 8 bases from J, with 24 bases in between.

This clonotype was seen at least ten times. The chain joins TRBV5-1 to TRBJ2-3, with 9 bases lining up with TRBD1. This CDR3 has 16 amino acids. Trimming removed 0 bases from V and 6 bases from J; junction bases left unmatched: 8. Germline lookup yields CDR1 SGHRS and CDR2 YFSETQ. DNA of the CDR3: TGCGCCAGCAGCTTGGGGGGACAGGGTAAATACGATACGCAGTATTTT. Translation gives CASSLGGQGKYDTQYF.

This clonotype was counted many times. CDR3 sequence (DNA): TGTGCCAGCAGGCGGACCCCCTACAATGAGCAGTTCTTC. This codes for CASRRTPYNEQFF. The gene calls are TRBV3-1 and TRBJ2-1, with unresolved D. Germline V gene lookup returns CDR1 LGHDT and CDR2 YNNKEL (reference sequence). Trimming stripped 6 bases from V and 2 bases from J, with 8 bases between. This CDR3 is 13 amino acids long.

The sample holds many counts of this clonotype. V gene TRBV14 combines with J gene TRBJ2-3; unclear D gene. The V end lost 1 base, the J end lost 6 bases, and 11 bases lay between the germline ends. The V gene's germline CDR1 is SGHDN and CDR2 FVKESK. The CDR3 extends over 14 amino acids. CDR3 in DNA: TGTGCCAGCAGCCAAGTTTTGGGATTTGATACGCAGTATTTT. It specifies CASSQVLGFDTQYF.

Judged by abundance, this clonotype is medium-sized. V and J are TRBV6-1 and TRBJ1-6; 9 bases are shared with TRBD1. From germline, CDR1 is MNHNS and CDR2 SASEGT. The CDR3 is made up of 13 amino acids. J gave up 9 bases and V 10 bases, and 7 bases lay outside the gene matches. CDR3 residues: CATRGQGGSPLHF. Written as DNA, the CDR3 is TGTGCCACCCGGGGACAGGGTGGTTCACCCCTCCACTTT.